The sequence of this TCR beta chain was determined in a study of read filtering for tumor transcriptome and immune sequencing (dated by TCRdb to about 2020). Notes on the research overall: The cohort was composed of about 16 male and roughly 13 female patients, with a mean age of approximately 66 years and an age range of about 47 to 80. By revised international staging, fewer than ten patients were R-ISS I, about 16 were R-ISS II and 6 or 7 were R-ISS III. After DNase treatment, whole-transcriptome libraries were prepared using the TruSeq RNA Access Library Prep Kit. TCR-region mapped reads per sample ranged from about 3.5 to 11 million with IR-seq versus only roughly 80 to 1273 with RNA-seq. The study compared TCR repertoires from targeted immune repertoire sequencing and bulk whole-transcriptome sequencing run on the same bone marrow samples. A main aim was a read-filtering strategy for immune repertoire data, specifically whether clonotypes supported by a single read should be removed.

Every patient had bone marrow sampled at the time of active disease. Ficoll-Hypaque density gradient centrifugation was used to isolate the bone marrow mononuclear cells. Myeloma plasma cells were removed and CD138-negative cells were collected by negative selection after labeling with CD138 magnetic microbeads on a MACS separator. Flow cytometry on an Attune NxT with CD138 antibodies was used to check the purity of the isolated cells. TRIzol reagent was used to extract total RNA, which was then quantified with a NanoDrop spectrophotometer. Paired RNA-seq and IR-seq were performed on each patient's CD138-negative bone marrow sample. Germline trimming: 6 bases from V, 5 bases from J; junction bases outside gene matches: 6. The CDR3, cysteine through phenylalanine, is 15 amino acids long. Of the read, only the CDR3 DNA is kept; its 45 bases are in frame from base 1. What the research found in general, with its limitations: Rather than purified T cells, the sorted CD138-negative fraction was a mixed bone marrow immune population. Clonotypes were captured by IR-seq at much higher depth and more reliably than by RNA-seq, and smaller IR-seq throughput was sufficient for identification of most shared clonotypes. Single-read clonotypes made up roughly 82% of clonotypes but approximately 3.5% of total reads in IR-seq, and less than 75% of clonotypes and approximately 48% of reads in RNA-seq. The correlation between IR-seq and RNA-seq shared clonotype proportions was increased by removal of single-read clonotypes.

TCR libraries were built from 400 ng RNA with the Immunoverse kit, using molecular barcoded adaptors covering alpha/delta and beta/gamma chains. TCR library preparation was performed with the same RNA that was used for transcriptome sequencing. Sequencing of the TCR libraries was done on an Illumina HiSeq 4000 with 2 x 150 cycles. The study's processing was this. MiXCR aligned TCR reads to human V, D, J and C references and assembled the aligned reads into CDR3 clonotypes, with quality filtering and error correction included. The tcR package in R was used for analysis of clonotype counts and gene usage diversity. Raw mapping reads were checked after the RNA-seq reads had been mapped by STAR aligner version 2.5.3a onto the human GRCh37 genome. IR-seq fastq files were randomly downsampled with Seqtk 1.3 to test the effect of sequencing depth on detected clonotypes. TCRdb ran its own pipeline on the public reads, namely fastp trimming at Q25 and MiXCR clone calling, and kept in-frame beta chains. One record per CDR3 amino acid sequence lists the most common genes and DNA. TCRdb's processing, not the study's, gives the V and J calls here. This sample holds 35,000 to 50,000 distinct CDR3 sequences; approximately 12% were observed only once. Together, the top ten hold around 34% of the sample.

This clonotype occurred many times. Its antigen has not been determined. One base away there is no much larger clone; base qualities are not given. The rearranged segments are TRBV12-3 or TRBV12-4 and TRBJ2-2; TRBD2 agrees with 10 junctional bases. The sequenced sample was a population of CD138-negative cells sorted from bone marrow. The cell subset or site label on this specimen signifies: bone marrow mononuclear cells depleted of CD138+ plasma/myeloma cells by negative magnetic selection. The sequence came from a donor aged 40 or over with multiple myeloma. The bases read TGTGCCAGCAGCCCTGGGACTAGCGATACCGGGGAGCTGTTTTTT. It specifies CASSPGTSDTGELFF.